This T cell receptor beta chain was retrieved from a study of shared clonotypes between healthy human individuals. Study-level points and caveats: Rarefaction indicated that sorted-subset sequencing remained incomplete although depth was large.

Sorted-subset replicate PCRs used around 200 ng of genomic DNA. This amount corresponded to about 30,000 T cell genomes. Original processing notes: Filtering of immunoSEQ junctional sequences could not match full-length read filtering. Measured with immunoSEQ multiplex PCR; TCRdb has only the in-frame clones, and not every one. For V, J and clone size, that table is used; D and trimming come from the DNA. The sample lists 1,100,000 or so clones; 70% to 80% were seen once. CDR1 is SGHTA and CDR2 is FQGTGA in the germline V gene. V was pared by 1 base and J by 8 bases, with 21 bases between. The CDR3 is made up of 17 amino acids. Comments on this clone: What it binds is not known.

The specimen sequenced was memory CD4+ T cells from PBMCs. Subset specified: CD45RA-negative fraction. V gene TRBV7-3 combines with J gene TRBJ2-1, with a possible D match to TRBD2 (5 bases). The clonotype was recovered from a man aged 18 to 30 in good health. Some clones in this sample may be carry-over from other donors' samples. CDR3 protein: CASSLMPPTIATDEQFF. The CDR3 DNA is TGTGCCAGCAGCTTAATGCCCCCGACTATCGCCACTGATGAGCAGTTCTTC.